The 27 T cell receptor beta chains below were found in one sample sequenced in a study of blood T cell repertoires in COVID-19 (dated by TCRdb to about 2020). Library preparation employed the immunoSEQ multiplex PCR assay. Drawn from immuneACCESS, this table holds only the in-frame rearrangements with V and J called that TCRdb kept. Clones are partly lost; checked studies trace under half to an unresolved V gene and leave the rest unexplained. The sample has roughly 410,000 clones on record, around 91% of them singletons. The ten largest account for roughly 1.6% of the sample. Material: peripheral blood. These receptors were collected from a woman aged 40 to 49 with COVID-19, enrolled during active disease.

The gene calls are TRBV9 and TRBJ2-2; TRBD1 aligns across 7 bases. There are 15 residues in the CDR3. V lost 3 bases and J lost 0; bases outside the gene matches: 2. Germline loops: CDR1 SGDLS, CDR2 YYNGEE. Written as DNA, the CDR3 is TGTGCCAGCAGCGCGGGGACAGCGAACACCGGGGAGCTGTTTTTT. Its protein product is CASSAGTANTGELFF.

As for this clone: One junction end does not reproduce the germline sequence, and a read error may be involved. This chain joins TRBV7-9 and TRBJ2-3, with 10 bases that match TRBD2. This CDR3 is 15 amino acids long. Looked up from germline, CDR1 is SEHNR and CDR2 is FQNEAQ (reference sequence). As DNA, the CDR3 is TGTGCCAGCAGCCTAGCGGGGGCTCTTGTGAATACGCAGTATTTT. This sequence encodes CASSLAGALVNTQYF.

J is TRBJ1-4 and V is TRBV10-3; D perhaps matches TRBD1 (5 bases). The ends were cut back, 6 bases at V and 6 bases at J, with 8 bases in the middle. The CDR3 loop spans 12 amino acids. The germline gives CDR1 ENHRY, CDR2 SYGVKD. The CDR3 DNA reads as TGTGCCATCAGGGGGCAGGATGAAAAACTGTTTTTT. It specifies CAIRGQDEKLFF.

The chain joins TRBV27 to TRBJ2-7; 12 positions agree with TRBD2. The V gene's germline CDR1 is MNHEY and CDR2 SMNVEV (reference sequence). The CDR3 consists of 20 residues. V lost 3 bases to trimming and J lost 5 bases; unmatched junction nucleotides: 20. CDR3 in amino acids: CASSFSITNGLAGNSDEQYF. CDR3 DNA: TGTGCCAGCAGTTTCTCGATAACAAATGGACTAGCGGGGAATTCGGACGAGCAGTACTTC.

The rearrangement joins TRBV2 to TRBJ1-2; no firm D call. Germline V gives CDR1 SNHLY, CDR2 FYNNEI. The CDR3 covers 13 residues. Trimming stripped 4 bases from V and 8 bases from J, with 14 bases between. The CDR3 loop reads CASSAMGRIGYTF. CDR3 sequence (DNA): TGTGCCAGCAGTGCTATGGGCCGCATAGGCTACACCTTC.

The chain employs TRBV15 and TRBJ2-1; 12 bases fit TRBD2. Germline V lookup: CDR1 LNHNV, CDR2 YYDKDF (reference sequence). The CDR3 covers 17 residues. V lost 1 base and J lost 2; bases outside the gene matches: 3. DNA of the CDR3: TGTGCCACCAGCAGAGGGACTAGCGGGGACCCCTACAATGAGCAGTTCTTC. This encodes CATSRGTSGDPYNEQFF.

The chain uses TRBV3-1 (or the pseudogene TRBV3-2) and TRBJ2-3; TRBD2 might be the D (6 bases). The V end was cut by 4 bases, the J end by 0 bases, with 20 bases between. The CDR3 runs 18 residues. Germline CDR1 LGHDT, CDR2 YNNKEL (reference sequence). The CDR3 sequence: CASSRRGAGSKSTDTQYF. The CDR3 nucleotides are TGTGCCAGCAGCCGCCGAGGGGCGGGGTCCAAAAGCACAGATACGCAGTATTTT.

The J gene is TRBJ2-6, the V gene TRBV20-1; D unresolved. CDR3 length: 12 amino acids. In germline, CDR1 is DFQATT, CDR2 SNEGSKA (reference sequence). Trimming cost V 3 bases and J 4 bases, with 4 bases left between them. The CDR3 reads CSASRGANVLTF. The CDR3 nucleotides read TGCAGTGCTAGTCGGGGGGCCAACGTCCTGACTTTC.

V gene TRBV6-4 combines with J gene TRBJ1-1; tentatively, D is TRBD1 (6 bases). In germline, CDR1 is MRHNA, CDR2 SNTAGT. V dropped 5 bases and J dropped 10 bases, with 11 bases sitting between them. The CDR3 length is 11 residues. DNA for the CDR3: TGTGCCAGCAGTTCAGGGGCCCGAGCTTTCTTT. Translating gives CASSSGARAFF.

This chain connects TRBV27 to TRBJ1-2; D is uncertain. Trimming took off 5 bases at V and 4 bases at J, with 17 bases between the two ends. CDR3 length: 15 amino acids. Germline-derived CDR1 and CDR2 are MNHEY and SMNVEV (reference sequence). The CDR3, as DNA: TGTGCCAGCAGTCCCCTCAGGCCAGACGTCTATGGCTACACCTTC. This encodes CASSPLRPDVYGYTF.

The chain couples TRBV24-1 to TRBJ2-7, with 15 bases identical to TRBD2. CDR1 is KGHDR, CDR2 SFDVKD, per germline. The length of the CDR3 is 16 residues. The V segment lost 3 bases and the J segment 3 bases; nucleotides outside the gene matches: 2. The CDR3 bases are TGTGCCACCAGTGATCCGGGACTAGCGGGAGGCTACGAGCAGTACTTC. Its protein is CATSDPGLAGGYEQYF.

The chain employs TRBV10-3 and TRBJ2-3; TRBD2 aligns across 9 bases. Germline V gene lookup returns CDR1 ENHRY and CDR2 SYGVKD. The trim removed 4 bases at V and 0 bases at J, leaving 2 bases unmatched. The CDR3 has 15 amino acids. The CDR3 region has the DNA TGTGCCATCAGTGGCCTAGCGGGGAGCACAGATACGCAGTATTTT. The encoded protein is CAISGLAGSTDTQYF.

This clone was recorded once. The CDR3 DNA reads TGTGCCAGCAGTTTCCGGACAGATCAGCCCCAGCATTTT. This sequence encodes CASSFRTDQPQHF. This chain joins TRBV6-6 and TRBJ1-5; D may be TRBD1 (6 bases). CDR1 and CDR2 from the germline V gene are MNHNY and SVGAGI (reference sequence). The CDR3 is made up of 13 amino acids. V was pared by 4 bases and J by 5 bases, with 9 bases between.

The chain couples TRBV5-1 to TRBJ2-1; TRBD2 agrees at 8 bases. The V and J ends lost 4 bases and 2 bases, in that order; junction bases with no gene match: 5. Germline CDR1 is SGHRS and CDR2 is YFSETQ. CDR3 length: 15 amino acids. In DNA, the CDR3 is TGCGCCAGCAGCCTAGTAGCGGGGCCCTACAATGAGCAGTTCTTC. This translates into CASSLVAGPYNEQFF.

The J gene is TRBJ2-6, the V gene TRBV7-3, with a possible D match to TRBD1 (6 bases). This CDR3 region has 15 residues. V was shortened by 5 bases and J by 1 base, with 9 bases between the two germline ends. Germline V gene sequence: CDR1 SGHTA, CDR2 FQGTGA. CDR3 amino acids: CASSQQGSGANVLTF. The CDR3 nucleotides read TGTGCCAGCAGCCAACAGGGATCTGGGGCCAACGTCCTGACTTTC.

The V call is TRBV6-5, the J call TRBJ1-1, with a tentative D call TRBD1 (5 bases). Between the trimmed V and J ends, which lost 0 bases and 4 bases, there was a span of 15 bases. The CDR3 runs to 16 residues. Germline CDR1 is MNHEY and CDR2 is SVGAGI. The CDR3 sequence is CASSYSPGKVGTEAFF. CDR3 nucleotide sequence: TGTGCCAGCAGTTACTCTCCAGGGAAAGTAGGCACTGAAGCTTTCTTT.

The chain carries TRBV6-5 and TRBJ1-5; D possibly corresponds to TRBD1 (6 bases). Germline V gene lookup returns CDR1 MNHEY and CDR2 SVGAGI. The germline V and J ends were trimmed by 0 bases and 13 bases, with 13 bases remaining between them. The CDR3 contains 13 residues. The CDR3 here is CASSYSSGAGQHF. CDR3 bases: TGTGCCAGCAGTTACTCGTCAGGGGCAGGACAGCATTTT.

This clone occurred once. The rearrangement links TRBV3-1 (or the pseudogene TRBV3-2) to TRBJ1-1, with unresolved D. In germline, CDR1 is LGHDT, CDR2 YNNKEL (reference sequence). The CDR3 extends over 14 amino acids. The V gene lost 4 bases and the J gene lost 1 base, with 10 bases spanning the gap. This CDR3 reads CASSLYAGNTEAFF. CDR3 DNA sequence: TGTGCCAGCAGCCTTTATGCAGGGAACACTGAAGCTTTCTTT.

V usage is TRBV7-2 and J usage is TRBJ1-1; TRBD1 matches 7 bases. V trimming: 3 bases; J trimming: 4 bases; junction bases outside the gene matches: 17. CDR1 SGHTA and CDR2 FQGNSA come from the germline V gene. The CDR3 covers 18 residues. The CDR3 region has the DNA TGTGCCAGCAGCTTCCGGCAGGACAGGCCCTTACCGGGCACTGAAGCTTTCTTT. Translating it yields CASSFRQDRPLPGTEAFF.

The CDR3 region has the DNA TGTGCCAGCAGCCCTGGACAGGGGAAACAGCCCCAGCATTTT. Translating it yields CASSPGQGKQPQHF. This rearrangement joins TRBV28 to TRBJ1-5, with 9 positions matching TRBD1. The CDR3 is 14 amino acids. Per the germline V gene, CDR1 is MDHEN and CDR2 is SYDVKM. Trimming at V came to 6 bases and at J to 7 bases, leaving 7 bases not matched to a gene.

This clone was recorded once. The CDR3 protein is CASSLGQTDTQYF. In DNA form, the CDR3 reads TGCGCCAGCAGCTTGGGGCAGACAGATACGCAGTATTTT. The chain is built from TRBV5-1 and TRBJ2-3; D call uncertain. The CDR3 covers 13 residues. V was shortened by 0 bases and J by 3 bases, with 5 bases between the two germline ends. The V gene's germline CDR1 is SGHRS and CDR2 YFSETQ.

This chain uses TRBV4-3 with TRBJ1-4, with 7 bases fitting TRBD1. Trimming took 4 bases from V and 7 from J; bases not matched to a gene: 6. Germline CDR1 and CDR2: LGHNA and YSLEER. This CDR3 spans 14 amino acids. CDR3 in amino acids: CASSRQGRSEKLFF. The CDR3 DNA reads TGCGCCAGCAGCCGACAGGGCCGTAGTGAAAAACTGTTTTTT.

V usage is TRBV3-1 (or the pseudogene TRBV3-2) and J usage is TRBJ2-1; 8 bases line up with TRBD2. This CDR3 has 15 amino acids. V lost 3 bases to trimming and J lost 0 bases; unmatched junction nucleotides: 1. Germline loops: CDR1 LGHDT, CDR2 YNNKEL (reference sequence). CDR3: CASSHRGGSYNEQFF. DNA for the CDR3: TGTGCCAGCAGCCACCGGGGGGGCTCCTACAATGAGCAGTTCTTC.

This clone was seen only a few times. The chain has TRBV7-9 and TRBJ1-4; D uncertain. The CDR3 loop spans 13 amino acids. Germline loops: CDR1 SEHNR, CDR2 FQNEAQ (reference sequence). Trimming cost V 6 bases and J 8 bases, with 13 bases left between them. The CDR3, as DNA: TGTGCCAGCAGGGGCCACCCCAAGGAAAAACTGTTTTTT. Translation gives CASRGHPKEKLFF.

J is TRBJ2-7 and V is TRBV5-1; the match to TRBD1 covers 8 bases. The J segment lost 1 base and the V segment lost 8 bases, leaving 8 bases of the junction unmatched. The CDR3 has 14 residues. Germline lookup yields CDR1 SGHRS and CDR2 YFSETQ. CDR3: CASMSTGGSYEQYF. CDR3 sequence (DNA): TGCGCCAGTATGAGCACAGGGGGATCCTACGAGCAGTACTTC.

This chain joins TRBV5-8 and TRBJ1-1; possibly TRBD1 for D (5 bases). CDR3 length equals 15 residues. The germline V gene encodes CDR1 SGHTS and CDR2 YDEGEE. V was cut by 6 bases and J by 4 bases, with 19 bases left in between. The CDR3 coding sequence is TGTGCCAGCACAGTATTGGGGGGAAGGAGCACTGAAGCTTTCTTT. This gives the protein CASTVLGGRSTEAFF.

This rearrangement joins TRBV29-1 to TRBJ1-1; D ambiguous. Germline CDR1 and CDR2: SQVTM and ANQGSEA. V lost 5 bases and J lost 1, with 8 bases in between. The CDR3 is 12 amino acids. CDR3 DNA: TGCAGCGTTATTTTGAGGAACACTGAAGCTTTCTTT. It is translated as CSVILRNTEAFF.